These 20 T cell receptor beta chains share one sample of origin, sequenced in a study of blood T cell repertoires in COVID-19. TCRdb's copy holds only in-frame clones and misses some; the assay was immunoSEQ multiplex PCR. The table includes 200,000 or so clones, around nine tenths detected once. The sequenced sample consisted of peripheral blood. The origin of the receptors is a woman aged 40-49 years who had recovered from COVID-19.

The rearrangement uses TRBV24-1 and TRBJ2-2; D might be TRBD2 (6 bases). This CDR3 contains 16 residues. Germline lookup yields CDR1 KGHDR and CDR2 SFDVKD. The V end lost 4 bases, the J end lost 2 bases, and 13 bases lay between the germline ends. The CDR3 reads CATSDPGLFNTGELFF. CDR3 DNA sequence: TGTGCCACCAGTGACCCGGGACTTTTCAACACCGGGGAGCTGTTTTTT.

This chain uses TRBV2 with TRBJ2-5; D gene unclear. Germline lookup yields CDR1 SNHLY and CDR2 FYNNEI. The CDR3 covers 11 residues. Trimming pared 4 bases from V and 5 bases from J, leaving 5 bases between. The CDR3: CASSGRETQYF. CDR3 bases: TGTGCCAGCAGTGGCCGGGAGACCCAGTACTTC.

The chain links TRBV27 to TRBJ2-1; TRBD2 agrees at 8 bases. Trimming at V came to 7 bases and at J to 2 bases, leaving 4 bases not matched to a gene. CDR3 length: 14 residues. Germline lookup yields CDR1 MNHEY and CDR2 SMNVEV (reference sequence). CDR3 loop: CASTQREPYNEQFF. DNA of the CDR3: TGTGCCAGCACCCAGCGGGAGCCCTACAATGAGCAGTTCTTC.

This sequence joins TRBV6-5 and TRBJ2-3; 10 bases line up with TRBD2. The CDR3 consists of 16 residues. Germline V CDR1 and CDR2: MNHEY, SVGAGI. The trim removed 4 bases at V and 2 bases at J, leaving 6 bases unmatched. This CDR3 reads CASSSGLAVPTDTQYF. DNA of the CDR3: TGTGCCAGCAGTTCAGGACTAGCGGTTCCCACAGATACGCAGTATTTT.

This chain uses TRBV20-1 with TRBJ1-5; no clear D. Germline CDR1 and CDR2: DFQATT and SNEGSKA (reference sequence). The CDR3 spans 12 residues. The ends were cut back, 3 bases at V and 9 bases at J, with 12 bases in the middle. The CDR3, as DNA: TGCAGTGCTAGTGGGCGGGGTGGGCCCCAGCATTTT. This sequence encodes CSASGRGGPQHF.

The V and J genes are TRBV11-3 and TRBJ2-2; D uncertain. Trimming removed 1 base at V and 0 bases at J, with 9 bases between. From germline, CDR1 is SGHNT and CDR2 YENEEA. The CDR3 extends over 16 amino acids. Here the CDR3 DNA reads TGTGCCAGCAGCTTAGCCCCAGGCGCGAACACCGGGGAGCTGTTTTTT. It is translated as CASSLAPGANTGELFF.

V usage is TRBV5-1 and J usage is TRBJ2-2; D ambiguous. Germline assignment: CDR1 SGHRS and CDR2 YFSETQ. The CDR3 is 14 residues long. V was pared by 4 bases and J by 1 base, with 8 bases between. As DNA, the CDR3 is TGCGCCAGCAGCCCCTCTAAGAACACCGGGGAGCTGTTTTTT. Translated: CASSPSKNTGELFF.

Written as DNA, the CDR3 is TGTGCCAGCAGTTCCGGGTTGACCCAGCCCCAGCATTTT. Translation gives CASSSGLTQPQHF. The J gene is TRBJ1-5, the V gene TRBV6-2 or TRBV6-3, with no clear D. Germline loops: CDR1 MNHEY, CDR2 SVGEGT. This CDR3 is 13 amino acids long. Trimming removed 4 bases at V and 7 bases at J, with 11 bases between.

This chain uses TRBV29-1 with TRBJ2-3; TRBD1 might be the D (6 bases). The germline gives CDR1 SQVTM, CDR2 ANQGSEA. V was clipped by 3 bases and J by 6 bases, with 13 bases between them. The CDR3 extends over 13 amino acids. The CDR3 coding sequence is TGCAGCGTTGAGGGGGCACCGTCCGATACGCAGTATTTT. Translation: CSVEGAPSDTQYF.

The V call is TRBV5-1, the J call TRBJ2-3, with a tentative D call TRBD2 (5 bases). Trimming stripped 6 bases from V and 1 base from J, with 12 bases between. The CDR3 runs to 14 residues. Germline values: CDR1 SGHRS, CDR2 YFSETQ. In DNA form, the CDR3 reads TGCGCCAGCAAGAAGGAGGAGGGCACAGATACGCAGTATTTT. Residues: CASKKEEGTDTQYF.

The rearrangement joins TRBV27 to TRBJ2-2; no clear D gene. This CDR3 spans 13 amino acids. Trimming took 4 bases from V and 8 from J, leaving 11 bases between them. Germline-derived CDR1 and CDR2 are MNHEY and SMNVEV (reference sequence). The CDR3 bases are TGTGCCAGCAGTTCCATTGCGTCAGGGGAGCTGTTTTTT. Translated, it gives CASSSIASGELFF.

This sequence joins TRBV3-1 (or the pseudogene TRBV3-2) and TRBJ1-1, with a tentative D call TRBD1 (6 bases). V lost 0 bases to trimming and J lost 9 bases, with 14 bases between them. Germline CDR1 is LGHDT and CDR2 is YNNKEL (reference sequence). The CDR3 totals 14 residues. Written as DNA, the CDR3 is TGTGCCAGCAGCCAAGACGCCGGGGGGCGTAAAGCTTTCTTT. It specifies CASSQDAGGRKAFF.

The rearrangement joins TRBV27 to TRBJ1-2, with D possibly matching TRBD1 (5 bases). The CDR3 spans 12 residues. CDR1 is MNHEY and CDR2 is SMNVEV in the germline V gene (reference sequence). V was pared by 7 bases and J by 5 bases, with 11 bases between. The CDR3 sequence is CASTAPGYGYTF. The CDR3 DNA follows: TGTGCCAGCACCGCCCCAGGGTATGGCTACACCTTC.

The chain recombines TRBV3-1 (or the pseudogene TRBV3-2) with TRBJ2-7; TRBD1 matches 8 bases. The CDR3 is made up of 15 amino acids. After removal of 2 bases from V and 6 bases from J, the junction contained 9 bases not matched to a gene. Per germline, CDR1 LGHDT and CDR2 YNNKEL (reference sequence). This chain's CDR3 is CASSQTVSGGSEQYF. The CDR3 DNA reads TGTGCCAGCAGCCAAACGGTTTCAGGGGGCTCCGAGCAGTACTTC.

This chain joins TRBV2 and TRBJ1-5; 9 bases align to TRBD1. Germline V gene lookup returns CDR1 SNHLY and CDR2 FYNNEI. The V gene end was trimmed by 6 bases and the J gene end by 3 bases; junction bases not matched to a gene: 6. CDR3 length: 15 residues. The CDR3 DNA follows: TGTGCCAGCAGAACCGGGACAGGGTCCAATCAGCCCCAGCATTTT. Encoded protein: CASRTGTGSNQPQHF.

This clone was counted once. The chain recombines TRBV27 with TRBJ1-1; 7 positions match TRBD1. CDR3 length: 13 residues. Trimming took 8 bases from V and 4 from J; bases not matched to a gene: 7. CDR1 is MNHEY, CDR2 SMNVEV, per germline (reference sequence). CDR3: CASSQGRSTEAFF. Written as DNA, the CDR3 is TGTGCCAGCTCACAGGGGCGAAGCACTGAAGCTTTCTTT.

The chain joins TRBV19 to TRBJ1-3; tentative D call: TRBD1 (5 bases). CDR1 is LNHDA, CDR2 SQIVND, per germline (reference sequence). Trimming pared 4 bases from V and 2 bases from J, leaving 6 bases between. CDR3 length: 13 amino acids. The CDR3 coding sequence is TGTGCCAGTAGTACCAGGGCTGGAAACACCATATATTTT. Amino acid sequence: CASSTRAGNTIYF. Looking up the rest from reference TRBV19 and TRBJ1-3 gives the full variable domain: DGGITQSPKYLFRKEGQNVTLSCEQNLNHDAMYWYRQDPGQGLRLIYYSQIVNDFQKGDIAEGYSVSREKKESFPLTVTSAQKNPTAFYLCASSTRAGNTIYFGEGSWLTVV.

V usage is TRBV5-1 and J usage is TRBJ2-5, with 11 nucleotides matching TRBD1. CDR3 length: 15 amino acids. V gave up 3 bases and J gave up 5 bases; unmatched junction bases: 6. Germline V gene lookup returns CDR1 SGHRS and CDR2 YFSETQ. CDR3 region: CASSSGTGGWETQYF. The CDR3 coding sequence is TGCGCCAGCAGCTCCGGGACAGGGGGTTGGGAGACCCAGTACTTC.

This rearrangement joins TRBV5-1 to TRBJ2-3; D gene uncertain. V lost 0 bases and J lost 0, with 8 bases in between. Germline V gives CDR1 SGHRS, CDR2 YFSETQ. The CDR3 length is 15 residues. This CDR3 is CASSLAEPSTDTQYF. CDR3 bases: TGCGCCAGCAGCTTGGCGGAGCCGAGCACAGATACGCAGTATTTT.

This clone came up a few times. This sequence joins TRBV9 and TRBJ1-2, with D uncertain. The CDR3 has 12 residues. Trimming cost V 2 bases and J 6 bases, with 8 bases left between them. In germline, CDR1 is SGDLS, CDR2 YYNGEE. The CDR3: CASSVSVDGYTF. Written as DNA, the CDR3 is TGTGCCAGCAGCGTCAGTGTGGATGGCTACACCTTC.